This TCR beta chain was recorded in a study of blood T cell repertoires in COVID-19. Whole-study context: Sources were T cells, B-cell-depleted T cells, or PBMCs; the material itself was cDNA or gDNA.

Trimming left V 3 bases short and J 6 bases short, with 9 bases between. The CDR3 runs 12 residues. Germline V lookup: CDR1 SGDLS, CDR2 YYNGEE. Generated by immunoSEQ multiplex PCR, the TCRdb table keeps only in-frame clones and is missing some. This sample has about 270,000 clones, with around 91% found just once. For recovered donors of Cohort 3, there were two negative PCRs, clearance, or symptom resolution. This receptor was obtained from a woman aged 18-35 years who had recovered from COVID-19. The V call is TRBV9, the J call TRBJ1-1; tentative D call: TRBD1 (6 bases). Sequenced: PBMCs or T cells enriched from blood (not recorded which). As DNA, the CDR3 is TGTGCCAGCAGCGCCTCAGGGGCTGAAGCTTTCTTT. Residues: CASSASGAEAFF.